This TCR beta chain was found in a study of blood T cell repertoires in COVID-19. Turning to the study itself: The United States, Italy and Spain were the sources of the acute and convalescent COVID-19 samples. Sample material is recorded as cDNA or gDNA derived from T cells, B-cell-depleted T cells, or PBMCs.

CDR3 length: 11 residues. Germline-derived CDR1 and CDR2 are MDHEN and SYDVKM. Remarks on this clone: At one boundary the junction diverges from the germline segment, which might be a read error.

As handled by the study authors: For nucleated cells, counts were estimated from reference gene primer amplification. Only in-frame clones appear in the TCRdb table, and some are missing; sequencing was by immunoSEQ multiplex PCR. Clone size and the V and J calls come from that table; the DNA yielded D and trimming. The repertoire has some 52,000 clones, 85% to 90% of them found once; the top ten carry around 30%. The chain joins TRBV28 to TRBJ2-7; tentative D call: TRBD1 (5 bases). This clonotype originated in a human donor in a cohort sampled during active COVID-19. Sequencing was done on a sample of peripheral blood. CDR3 sequence: CASSTLDSRDF. CDR3 sequence (DNA): TGTGCCAGCTCAACCTTGGATAGCAGGGACTTC.